One and the same sample provided the 23 T cell receptor beta chains below, sequenced in a study of blood T cell repertoires in COVID-19. Here immunoSEQ multiplex PCR was the method, and the copy in TCRdb shows in-frame clones only, minus some. The sample includes about 280,000 clones, under 90% of them seen just once. The sample was peripheral blood. Source of these receptors: a woman aged 45-65 years who had recovered from COVID-19.

The chain combines TRBV5-1 with TRBJ2-6; possible D gene TRBD1, 6 bases. V shed 0 bases and J shed 0 bases, with 10 bases lying between them. There are 17 residues in the CDR3. Germline CDR1 is SGHRS and CDR2 is YFSETQ. The CDR3 spells CASSLGDISSGANVLTF. The CDR3 bases are TGCGCCAGCAGCTTGGGGGACATTAGCTCTGGGGCCAACGTCCTGACTTTC. The whole variable domain, remainder taken from reference TRBV5-1 and TRBJ2-6, is KAGVTQTPRYLIKTRGQQVTLSCSPISGHRSVSWYQQTPGQGLQFLFEYFSETQRNKGNFPGRFSGRQFSNSRSEMNVSTLELGDSALYLCASSLGDISSGANVLTFGAGSRLTVL.

V usage is TRBV27 and J usage is TRBJ2-3; TRBD2 aligns across 11 bases. Per germline, CDR1 MNHEY and CDR2 SMNVEV (reference sequence). Trimming took 9 bases from V and 3 from J; bases not matched to a gene: 8. The length of the CDR3 is 15 residues. CDR3: CASTLAGGRTDTQYF. The CDR3 DNA is TGTGCCAGTACATTAGCGGGGGGGCGGACAGATACGCAGTATTTT.

The V gene is TRBV6-5, the J gene TRBJ2-3; weak D call: TRBD2 (6 bases). With 10 bases removed from V and 2 bases from J, the gap between germline ends came to 13 bases. The CDR3 totals 13 residues. Germline V gene lookup returns CDR1 MNHEY and CDR2 SVGAGI. CDR3 loop: CATGGPSTDTQYF. The CDR3 DNA follows: TGTGCCACCGGAGGGCCCTCCACAGATACGCAGTATTTT.

The chain uses TRBV24-1 and TRBJ2-7, with TRBD1 matching 12 bases. In germline, CDR1 is KGHDR, CDR2 SFDVKD. The CDR3 length is 16 residues. V gave up 2 bases and J gave up 4 bases; unmatched junction bases: 5. DNA of the CDR3: TGTGCCACCAGTGATTCCGGGACAGGGGGCCGGTACGAGCAGTACTTC. This sequence encodes CATSDSGTGGRYEQYF.

The chain combines TRBV5-3 with TRBJ2-6; 7 bases fit TRBD2. Being an ORF, TRBV5-3 has a function that is uncertain. V lost 3 bases to trimming and J lost 0 bases; unmatched junction nucleotides: 15. This CDR3 region has 20 residues. The CDR3 is CARSYLGWCGSCSGANVLTF. The CDR3 DNA reads as TGTGCCAGAAGCTACCTTGGTTGGTGCGGGAGCTGCTCTGGGGCCAACGTCCTGACTTTC.

The sample holds one count of this clone. This specimen includes other DNA sequences encoding the same CDR3. The rearrangement joins TRBV6-5 to TRBJ2-7, with unresolved D. This CDR3 has 13 residues. Per germline, CDR1 MNHEY and CDR2 SVGAGI. V dropped 2 bases and J dropped 1 base, with 6 bases sitting between them. The CDR3 bases are TGTGCCAGCAGTTACGGTCAGTCCTACGAGCAGTACTTC. It is translated as CASSYGQSYEQYF.

The V and J genes are TRBV27 and TRBJ2-3; D may be TRBD2 (5 bases). Trimming removed 3 bases at V and 5 bases at J, with 12 bases between. The CDR3 is made up of 14 amino acids. Germline-derived CDR1 and CDR2 are MNHEY and SMNVEV (reference sequence). CDR3 sequence: CASSFSGVLDTQYF. The CDR3 bases are TGTGCCAGCAGTTTTTCCGGGGTTTTAGATACGCAGTATTTT.

V is TRBV6-5 and J is TRBJ2-1, with 7 bases aligning to TRBD1. Unmatched junction bases numbered 13, after V lost 6 bases and J lost 8 bases. The germline CDR1 and CDR2 sequences are MNHEY and SVGAGI. CDR3 size: 15 residues. The CDR3 DNA follows: TGTGCCAGCAGCCCACAATTATCCCAGGGGGATGAGCAGTTCTTC. This codes for CASSPQLSQGDEQFF.

The chain carries TRBV27 and TRBJ2-5; 8 bases map to TRBD2. The CDR3 length is 17 residues. CDR1 is MNHEY, CDR2 SMNVEV, per germline (reference sequence). V lost 6 bases and J lost 2; bases outside the gene matches: 14. CDR3 sequence (DNA): TGTGCCAGCAGCCCACCGCGGGGGGAGGGGTCACAAGAGACCCAGTACTTC. It encodes CASSPPRGEGSQETQYF.

The gene calls are TRBV18 and TRBJ2-3; 13 positions agree with TRBD2. Germline V gene data show CDR1 as KGHSH and CDR2 as LQKENI. CDR3 length: 18 residues. J lost 1 base, V lost 3 bases, and 7 bases had no gene match. Written as DNA, the CDR3 is TGTGCCAGCTCACCGGGACTAGCGGGAAGGATTGGCACAGATACGCAGTATTTT. This codes for CASSPGLAGRIGTDTQYF. Together with reference TRBV18 and TRBJ2-3, the CDR3 gives the full variable domain: NAGVMQNPRHLVRRRGQEARLRCSPMKGHSHVYWYRQLPEEGLKFMVYLQKENIIDESGMPKERFSAEFPKEGPSILRIQQVVRGDSAAYFCASSPGLAGRIGTDTQYFGPGTRLTVL.

J is TRBJ2-3 and V is TRBV6-1, with D maybe TRBD2 (6 bases). The CDR3 contains 13 residues. CDR1 MNHNS and CDR2 SASEGT come from the germline V gene. V dropped 8 bases and J dropped 6 bases, with 15 bases sitting between them. For the CDR3, the DNA is TGTGCCAGCGGCGGGACTGATGGGGATACGCAGTATTTT. It encodes CASGGTDGDTQYF.

This clone was recorded once. The chain recombines TRBV19 with TRBJ2-7; 11 bases agree with TRBD1. CDR3 length equals 15 residues. The germline gives CDR1 LNHDA, CDR2 SQIVND (reference sequence). After removal of 5 bases from V and 6 bases from J, the junction contained 9 bases not matched to a gene. This chain's CDR3 is CASSSWTGGSPEQYF. In DNA form, the CDR3 reads TGTGCCAGTAGTTCCTGGACAGGGGGCTCTCCCGAGCAGTACTTC.

V is TRBV11-2 and J is TRBJ1-3; the match to TRBD1 covers 7 bases. This CDR3 is 18 amino acids long. Germline CDR1 reads SGHAT; CDR2 reads FQNNGV. V was pared by 4 bases and J by 0 bases, with 12 bases of the junction left unmatched. The CDR3 DNA reads TGTGCCAGCAGCTCGGGACAGTTCAGGCTAAGCTCTGGAAACACCATATATTTT. It specifies CASSSGQFRLSSGNTIYF.

The V gene is TRBV6-5, the J gene TRBJ2-1, with D possibly matching TRBD2 (6 bases). The CDR3 is made up of 13 amino acids. Germline assignment: CDR1 MNHEY and CDR2 SVGAGI. V was clipped by 6 bases and J by 9 bases, with 15 bases between them. CDR3 DNA: TGTGCCAGCAGGCCCTCGGGGGTACGTGAGCAGTTCTTC. It is translated as CASRPSGVREQFF.

CDR3 nucleotide sequence: TGCAGCGTTGAACTCCTAGCGGGGGGTTCCTACGAGCAGTACTTC. Encoded protein: CSVELLAGGSYEQYF. This rearrangement joins TRBV29-1 to TRBJ2-7; TRBD2 matches at 11 bases. V was clipped by 2 bases and J by 1 base; unmatched bases: 4. Germline V gives CDR1 SQVTM, CDR2 ANQGSEA. This CDR3 contains 15 residues.

The genes are TRBV7-3 and TRBJ2-5; D gene ambiguous. Germline V gives CDR1 SGHTA, CDR2 FQGTGA. The ends were cut back, 5 bases at V and 5 bases at J, with 21 bases in the middle. This CDR3 spans 16 amino acids. CDR3 DNA sequence: TGTGCCAGCAGCCTACTCCCACCCGGGTCCCAGGAGACCCAGTACTTC. Translating it yields CASSLLPPGSQETQYF.

The count of this clone is one. Here the CDR3 DNA reads TGTGCCAGCAGTTTTGGGACAGGGGCCGCTCAGCCCCAGCATTTT. Amino acid sequence: CASSFGTGAAQPQHF. The chain carries TRBV6-2 or TRBV6-3 and TRBJ1-5; 10 nucleotides line up with TRBD1. Germline loops: CDR1 MNHEY, CDR2 SVGEGT. The V segment lost 4 bases and the J segment 6 bases; nucleotides outside the gene matches: 6. This CDR3 comprises 15 residues.

The gene calls are TRBV4-3 and TRBJ2-7, with 7 bases fitting TRBD1. The V gene end was trimmed by 2 bases and the J gene end by 3 bases; junction bases not matched to a gene: 10. CDR1 is LGHNA, CDR2 YSLEER, per germline. This CDR3 has 16 residues. In nucleotides, the CDR3 is TGCGCCAGCAGCCAATACACCGGGACAGATAGCTACGAGCAGTACTTC. Residues: CASSQYTGTDSYEQYF.

The chain links TRBV6-2 or TRBV6-3 to TRBJ2-2; 7 bases are shared with TRBD1. Unmatched junction bases numbered 8, after V lost 0 bases and J lost 1 base. Germline V gene sequence: CDR1 MNHEY, CDR2 SVGEGT. This CDR3 is built from 18 residues. This CDR3 reads CASSYSRVRGRNTGELFF. CDR3 DNA sequence: TGTGCCAGCAGTTACTCGAGGGTGAGGGGGCGGAACACCGGGGAGCTGTTTTTT.

The chain uses TRBV29-1 and TRBJ1-4; tentative D call: TRBD1 (5 bases). CDR1 is SQVTM and CDR2 is ANQGSEA in the germline V gene. V was trimmed by 6 bases and J by 0 bases, leaving 14 bases between them. The CDR3 contains 15 residues. The CDR3 protein is CSVVVGAATNEKLFF. The CDR3 nucleotides read TGCAGCGTCGTTGTTGGGGCAGCAACTAATGAAAAACTGTTTTTT. Full variable domain (remainder filled in from reference TRBV29-1 and TRBJ1-4): SAVISQKPSRDICQRGTSLTIQCQVDSQVTMMFWYRQQPGQSLTLIATANQGSEATYESGFVIDKFPISRPNLTFSTLTVSNMSPEDSSIYLCSVVVGAATNEKLFFGSGTQLSVL.

The CDR3 DNA is TGTGCCAGCAGCGACACCGGCACCGGTGGCTACACCTTC. As protein: CASSDTGTGGYTF. V is TRBV7-9 and J is TRBJ1-2; D is unclear. Germline CDR1 SEHNR, CDR2 FQNEAQ (reference sequence). V dropped 5 bases and J dropped 7 bases, with 14 bases sitting between them. This CDR3 is 13 amino acids long.

The chain employs TRBV27 and TRBJ1-1, with D tentatively TRBD1 (5 bases). Per germline, CDR1 MNHEY and CDR2 SMNVEV (reference sequence). The CDR3 loop spans 14 amino acids. V was clipped by 7 bases and J by 0 bases, with 12 bases between them. The CDR3 DNA sequence: TGTGCCAGCAACAGACAGAGGATGAACACTGAAGCTTTCTTT. It specifies CASNRQRMNTEAFF.

The rearrangement links TRBV6-5 to TRBJ1-3; D is undetermined. The germline V gene has CDR1 MNHEY and CDR2 SVGAGI. Trimming took off 2 bases at V and 0 bases at J, with 8 bases between the two ends. This CDR3 is 15 amino acids long. In DNA form, the CDR3 reads TGTGCCAGCAGTTACGCGGGTAGCTCTGGAAACACCATATATTTT. Translating it yields CASSYAGSSGNTIYF.